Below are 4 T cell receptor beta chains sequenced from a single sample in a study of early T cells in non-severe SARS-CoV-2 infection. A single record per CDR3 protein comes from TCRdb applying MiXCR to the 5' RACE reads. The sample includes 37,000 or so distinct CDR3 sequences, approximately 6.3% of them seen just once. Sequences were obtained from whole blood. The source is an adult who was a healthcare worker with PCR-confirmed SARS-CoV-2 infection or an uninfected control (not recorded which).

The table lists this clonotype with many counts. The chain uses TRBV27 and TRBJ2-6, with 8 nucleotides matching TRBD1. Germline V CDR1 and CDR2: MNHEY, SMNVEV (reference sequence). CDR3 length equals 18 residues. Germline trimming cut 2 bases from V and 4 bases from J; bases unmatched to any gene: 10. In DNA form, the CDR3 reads TGTGCCAGCAGTTTAAAGGGACAGGAGGCGCGCGGGGCCAACGTCCTGACTTTC. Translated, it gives CASSLKGQEARGANVLTF.

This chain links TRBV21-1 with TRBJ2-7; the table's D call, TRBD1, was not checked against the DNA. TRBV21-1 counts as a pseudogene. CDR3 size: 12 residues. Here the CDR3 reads CASRPVGDEQYF. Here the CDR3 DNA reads TGTGCCAGCAGACCTGTTGGGGACGAGCAGTACTTC.

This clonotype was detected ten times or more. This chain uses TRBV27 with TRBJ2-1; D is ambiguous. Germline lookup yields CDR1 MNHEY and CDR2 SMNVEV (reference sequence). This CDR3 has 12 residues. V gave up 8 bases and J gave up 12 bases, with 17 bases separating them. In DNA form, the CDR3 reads TGTGCCAGCGGGGTCGAGACCCACCCGCAGTTCTTC. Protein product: CASGVETHPQFF.

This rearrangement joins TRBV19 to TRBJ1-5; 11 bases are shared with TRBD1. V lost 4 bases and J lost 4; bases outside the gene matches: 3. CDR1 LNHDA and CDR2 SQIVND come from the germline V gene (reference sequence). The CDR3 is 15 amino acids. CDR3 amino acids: CASSTGTGGNQPQHF. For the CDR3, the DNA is TGTGCCAGTAGTACCGGGACAGGGGGGAATCAGCCCCAGCATTTT.